This is a list of T cell receptor beta chains from one sample in a study of cytomegalovirus exposure and HLA in healthy donors. Measured with immunoSEQ multiplex PCR; TCRdb has only the in-frame clones, and not every one. The table has some 190,000 clones, more than 70% seen once. Sequencing was performed on PBMCs. The receptors here all came from a man in his forties in good health and CMV-seropositive. CDR3s include the opening cysteine and the closing phenylalanine or tryptophan. A D gene is named only where the DNA matches it firmly. The size field is filled for only some rows; it gives once, few, many or a size class.

D gene: .
J gene: TRBJ2-7
V gene: TRBV7-2
clone size: .
CDR3 protein: CASSFRDSSYEQYF
CDR3 DNA: TGTGCCAGCAGCTTCCGGGACTCCTCCTACGAGCAGTACTTC

D gene: TRBD1
J gene: TRBJ1-1
V gene: TRBV28
clone size: .
CDR3 protein: CASGTRGLTEAFF
CDR3 DNA: TGTGCCAGCGGAACCAGGGGGCTCACTGAAGCTTTCTTT

D gene: TRBD1
J gene: TRBJ2-7
V gene: TRBV19
clone size: .
CDR3 protein: CASSLGDRGNEQYF
CDR3 DNA: TGTGCCAGTAGTTTGGGGGACAGGGGGAACGAGCAGTACTTC

D gene: .
J gene: TRBJ1-2
V gene: TRBV28
clone size: .
CDR3 protein: CARSLSGAGGSYGYTF
CDR3 DNA: TGTGCCAGGTCACTCTCCGGGGCCGGCGGGAGCTATGGCTACACCTTC

D gene: .
J gene: TRBJ2-7
V gene: TRBV6-5
clone size: few
CDR3 protein: CASSYLISSYEQYF
CDR3 DNA: TGTGCCAGCAGTTACCTAATTAGCTCCTACGAGCAGTACTTC

D gene: TRBD2
J gene: TRBJ2-1
V gene: TRBV5-1
clone size: .
CDR3 protein: CASSLGTSGSYNEQFF
CDR3 DNA: TGCGCCAGCAGCTTAGGGACTAGCGGTTCCTACAATGAGCAGTTCTTC

D gene: TRBD1
J gene: TRBJ2-7
V gene: TRBV5-1
clone size: few
CDR3 protein: CASSLVGQDYEQYF
CDR3 DNA: TGCGCCAGCAGCTTGGTAGGACAGGACTACGAGCAGTACTTC

D gene: .
J gene: TRBJ1-5
V gene: TRBV19
clone size: .
CDR3 protein: CASSIGGSSNQPQHF
CDR3 DNA: TGTGCCAGTAGTATAGGAGGGAGTAGCAATCAGCCCCAGCATTTT

D gene: .
J gene: TRBJ1-4
V gene: TRBV11-2
clone size: once
CDR3 protein: CASSQSGEHEKLFF
CDR3 DNA: TGTGCCAGCAGCCAATCGGGGGAGCACGAAAAACTGTTTTTT

D gene: TRBD1
J gene: TRBJ2-7
V gene: TRBV5-1
clone size: .
CDR3 protein: CASSLAGTGGHEQYF
CDR3 DNA: TGCGCCAGCAGCTTGGCCGGGACAGGGGGCCACGAGCAGTACTTC

D gene: .
J gene: TRBJ2-6
V gene: TRBV7-2
clone size: few
CDR3 protein: CASSLGGRTWSANVLTF
CDR3 DNA: TGTGCCAGCAGCTTAGGCGGCCGCACCTGGTCGGCCAACGTCCTGACTTTC

D gene: .
J gene: TRBJ1-2
V gene: TRBV6-6
clone size: .
CDR3 protein: CASRRGGERDGYTF
CDR3 DNA: TGTGCCAGCAGACGAGGGGGGGAAAGAGATGGCTACACCTTC

D gene: .
J gene: TRBJ2-7
V gene: TRBV15
clone size: .
CDR3 protein: CATSRERGFSYEQYF
CDR3 DNA: TGTGCCACCAGCAGAGAACGGGGGTTCTCCTACGAGCAGTACTTC

D gene: .
J gene: TRBJ1-3
V gene: TRBV5-4
clone size: few
CDR3 protein: CASSPAKLGLAGNTIYF
CDR3 DNA: TGTGCCAGCAGCCCTGCTAAATTGGGCCTGGCTGGAAACACCATATATTTT

D gene: .
J gene: TRBJ1-3
V gene: TRBV28
clone size: .
CDR3 protein: CASIPSPPGVSGNTIYF
CDR3 DNA: TGTGCCAGCATTCCCTCCCCCCCGGGGGTCTCTGGAAACACCATATATTTT

D gene: .
J gene: TRBJ1-1
V gene: TRBV6-1
clone size: .
CDR3 protein: CASRAGLTNTEAFF
CDR3 DNA: TGTGCCAGCAGGGCAGGGTTAACGAACACTGAAGCTTTCTTT

D gene: TRBD1
J gene: TRBJ1-5
V gene: TRBV28
clone size: .
CDR3 protein: CASSLSSGTGGINQPQHF
CDR3 DNA: TGTGCCAGCAGCCTCTCCTCTGGGACAGGGGGAATCAATCAGCCCCAGCATTTT

D gene: TRBD1
J gene: TRBJ1-1
V gene: TRBV18
clone size: .
CDR3 protein: CASSPSTGGNTEAFF
CDR3 DNA: TGTGCCAGCTCACCCTCGACAGGGGGGAACACTGAAGCTTTCTTT

D gene: TRBD1
J gene: TRBJ1-2
V gene: TRBV9
clone size: .
CDR3 protein: CASSVSGQGSYGYTF
CDR3 DNA: TGTGCCAGCAGCGTCTCGGGACAGGGAAGCTATGGCTACACCTTC

D gene: .
J gene: TRBJ2-7
V gene: TRBV7-9
clone size: .
CDR3 protein: CASSRSSYEQYF
CDR3 DNA: TGTGCCAGCAGCAGGAGCTCCTACGAGCAGTACTTC

D gene: TRBD1
J gene: TRBJ1-4
V gene: TRBV4-1
clone size: .
CDR3 protein: CASSQPEGAQLNEKLFF
CDR3 DNA: TGCGCCAGCAGCCAACCAGAGGGGGCCCAGCTTAATGAAAAACTGTTTTTT

D gene: .
J gene: TRBJ2-7
V gene: TRBV6-5
clone size: .
CDR3 protein: CASSYYGSPTNYEQYF
CDR3 DNA: TGTGCCAGCAGTTACTATGGTTCCCCTACCAACTACGAGCAGTACTTC

D gene: .
J gene: TRBJ2-7
V gene: TRBV6-5
clone size: .
CDR3 protein: CASSYSGLRVNEQYF
CDR3 DNA: TGTGCCAGCAGTTACTCGGGCCTCCGAGTTAATGAGCAGTACTTC

D gene: .
J gene: TRBJ1-3
V gene: TRBV20-1
clone size: .
CDR3 protein: CSARSENTIYF
CDR3 DNA: TGCAGTGCTAGAAGCGAAAACACCATATATTTT

D gene: TRBD1
J gene: TRBJ2-3
V gene: TRBV5-4
clone size: .
CDR3 protein: CASLRDRATDTQYF
CDR3 DNA: TGTGCCAGCCTAAGGGACAGGGCCACAGATACGCAGTATTTT

D gene: TRBD2
J gene: TRBJ2-5
V gene: TRBV5-4
clone size: .
CDR3 protein: CASSRTSGSEETQYF
CDR3 DNA: TGTGCCAGCAGCCGGACTAGCGGGAGCGAAGAGACCCAGTACTTC

D gene: TRBD2
J gene: TRBJ2-2
V gene: TRBV30
clone size: .
CDR3 protein: CAWSVPGAGRVGELFF
CDR3 DNA: TGTGCCTGGAGTGTACCGGGTGCAGGGAGGGTCGGGGAGCTGTTTTTT

D gene: TRBD2
J gene: TRBJ2-7
V gene: TRBV10-1
clone size: .
CDR3 protein: CASSEGLAGGSTYEQYF
CDR3 DNA: TGCGCCAGCAGTGAGGGACTAGCGGGAGGGTCCACCTACGAGCAGTACTTC

D gene: .
J gene: TRBJ2-4
V gene: TRBV7-8
clone size: .
CDR3 protein: CASSLGQLAKNIQYF
CDR3 DNA: TGTGCCAGCAGCCTTGGACAGCTAGCCAAAAACATTCAGTACTTC